This passage covers 3 T cell receptor beta chains from one sample sequenced in a study of vaccination and CD4 T cells after COVID-19. The Oncomine TCR Beta short-read assay was what sequenced the DNA obtained from cultured CD4+ T cells. TCRdb recomputed calls from the PCR reads with MiXCR, one row per CDR3 protein. The sample has tens of thousands of distinct CDR3 sequences; 35% to 40% are singletons. Treatment noted: roughly 11-day PBMC culture with coronavirus spike peptide pools or control peptides (ViraFEST assay). These receptors have no known antigen. The sequences come from CD4+ T cells from blood, cultured in vitro, collected before SARS-CoV-2 vaccination. These receptors all stem from a human donor who received a COVID-19 vaccine.

V is TRBV10-3 and J is TRBJ2-5, with TRBD2 matching over 7 bases. Trimming removed 4 bases from V and 2 bases from J; junction bases left unmatched: 10. CDR1 ENHRY and CDR2 SYGVKD come from the germline V gene. The CDR3 is 16 amino acids. As DNA, the CDR3 is TGTGCCATCAGTGTTAAGAGCGGGGCCCTACAAGAGACCCAGTACTTC. Translation gives CAISVKSGALQETQYF.

J is TRBJ2-7 and V is TRBV7-9; a possible D gene is TRBD2 (5 bases). The V end lost 2 bases, the J end lost 1 base, and 9 bases lay between the germline ends. Germline values: CDR1 SEHNR, CDR2 FQNEAQ (reference sequence). The CDR3 is 14 amino acids. The CDR3 DNA reads TGTGCCAGCAGCTTACTAGGGAGTTCCTACGAGCAGTACTTC. Translation: CASSLLGSSYEQYF.

The J gene is TRBJ2-7, the V gene TRBV5-1, with D unresolved. V lost 2 bases, J lost 3 bases, and 12 bases lay in between. The V gene's germline CDR1 is SGHRS and CDR2 YFSETQ. The CDR3 covers 14 residues. CDR3 in amino acids: CASSFDNRYYEQYF. DNA of the CDR3: TGCGCCAGCAGCTTCGACAATCGATACTACGAGCAGTACTTC.